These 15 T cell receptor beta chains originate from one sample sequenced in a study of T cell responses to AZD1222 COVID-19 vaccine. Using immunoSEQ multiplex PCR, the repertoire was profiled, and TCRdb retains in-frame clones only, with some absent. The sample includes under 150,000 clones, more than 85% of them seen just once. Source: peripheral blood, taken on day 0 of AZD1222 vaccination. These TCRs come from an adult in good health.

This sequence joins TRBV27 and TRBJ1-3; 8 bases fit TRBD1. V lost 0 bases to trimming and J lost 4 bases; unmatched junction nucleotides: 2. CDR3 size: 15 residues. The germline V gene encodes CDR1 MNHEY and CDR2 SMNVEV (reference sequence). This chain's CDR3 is CASSLSGQGGNTIYF. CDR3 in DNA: TGTGCCAGCAGTTTATCCGGACAGGGAGGAAACACCATATATTTT.

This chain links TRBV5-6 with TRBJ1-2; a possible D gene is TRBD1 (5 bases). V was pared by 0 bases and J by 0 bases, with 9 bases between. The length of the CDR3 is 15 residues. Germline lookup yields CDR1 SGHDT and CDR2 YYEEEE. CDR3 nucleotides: TGTGCCAGCAGCTTGGCCGCAGGGCCTAACTATGGCTACACCTTC. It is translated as CASSLAAGPNYGYTF.

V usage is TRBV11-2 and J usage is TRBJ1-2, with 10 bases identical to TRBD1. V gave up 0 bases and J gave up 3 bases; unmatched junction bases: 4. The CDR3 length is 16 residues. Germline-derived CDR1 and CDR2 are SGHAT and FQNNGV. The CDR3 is CASSLDPTGGYYGYTF. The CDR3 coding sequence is TGTGCCAGCAGCTTAGACCCGACAGGGGGCTACTATGGCTACACCTTC. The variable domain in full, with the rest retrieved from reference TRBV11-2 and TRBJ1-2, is EAGVAQSPRYKIIEKRQSVAFWCNPISGHATLYWYQQILGQGPKLLIQFQNNGVVDDSQLPKDRFSAERLKGVDSTLKIQPAKLEDSAVYLCASSLDPTGGYYGYTFGSGTRLTVV.

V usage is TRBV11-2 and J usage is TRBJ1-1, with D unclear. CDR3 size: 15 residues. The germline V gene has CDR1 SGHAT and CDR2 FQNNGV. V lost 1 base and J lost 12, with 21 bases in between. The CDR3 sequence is CASSLVTEVTPKPFF. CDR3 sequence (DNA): TGTGCCAGCAGCTTAGTAACGGAGGTAACGCCGAAGCCTTTCTTT.

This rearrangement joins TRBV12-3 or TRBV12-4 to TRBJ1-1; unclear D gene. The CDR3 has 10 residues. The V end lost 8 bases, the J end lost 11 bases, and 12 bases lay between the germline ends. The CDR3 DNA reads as TGTGCCAGCGGCATGACGGGGGCTTTCTTT. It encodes CASGMTGAFF.

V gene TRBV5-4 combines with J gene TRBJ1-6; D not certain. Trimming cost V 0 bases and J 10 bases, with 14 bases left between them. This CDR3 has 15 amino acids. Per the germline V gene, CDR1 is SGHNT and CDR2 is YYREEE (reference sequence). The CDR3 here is CASSLERDVRSPLHF. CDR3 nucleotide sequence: TGTGCCAGCAGCTTGGAGCGGGATGTACGCTCACCCCTCCACTTT.

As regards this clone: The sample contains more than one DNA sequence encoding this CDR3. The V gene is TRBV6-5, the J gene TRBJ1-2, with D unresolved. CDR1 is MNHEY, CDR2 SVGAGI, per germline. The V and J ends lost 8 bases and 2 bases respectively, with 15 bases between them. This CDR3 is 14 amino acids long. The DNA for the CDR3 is TGTGCCAGCCATCAGGCAGGACTAAACTATGGCTACACCTTC. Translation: CASHQAGLNYGYTF.

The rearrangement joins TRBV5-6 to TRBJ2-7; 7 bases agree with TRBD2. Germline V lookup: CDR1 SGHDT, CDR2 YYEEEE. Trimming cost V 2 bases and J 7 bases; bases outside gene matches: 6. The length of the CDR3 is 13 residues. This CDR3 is CASSFRTSREQYF. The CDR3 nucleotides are TGTGCCAGCAGCTTCCGGACTAGTCGGGAGCAGTACTTC.

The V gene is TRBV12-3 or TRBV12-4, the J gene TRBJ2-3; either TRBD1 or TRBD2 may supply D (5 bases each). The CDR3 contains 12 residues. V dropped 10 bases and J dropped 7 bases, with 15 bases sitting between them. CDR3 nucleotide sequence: TGTGCCACCGGGGACCCTTCCTATACGCAGTATTTT. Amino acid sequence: CATGDPSYTQYF.

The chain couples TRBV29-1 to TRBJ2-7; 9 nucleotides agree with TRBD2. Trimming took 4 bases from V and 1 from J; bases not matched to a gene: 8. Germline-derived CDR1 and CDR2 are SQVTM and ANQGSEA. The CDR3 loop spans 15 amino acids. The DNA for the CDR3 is TGCAGCGTTGTGAAGGCTAGCGGGGCATCCTACGAGCAGTACTTC. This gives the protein CSVVKASGASYEQYF.

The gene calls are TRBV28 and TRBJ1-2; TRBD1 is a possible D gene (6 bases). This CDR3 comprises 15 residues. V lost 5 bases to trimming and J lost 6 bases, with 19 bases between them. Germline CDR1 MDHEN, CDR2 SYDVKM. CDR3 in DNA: TGTGCCAGCAGTGGCCGGGAAGCGAGGGGGAATGGCTACACCTTC. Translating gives CASSGREARGNGYTF.

The CDR3 here is CASSLGVGVEQYF. The CDR3 DNA follows: TGTGCCAGCAGCTTAGGTGTTGGGGTCGAGCAGTACTTC. The chain has TRBV7-6 and TRBJ2-7; D call uncertain. The V end lost 1 base, the J end lost 6 bases, and 10 bases lay between the germline ends. CDR1 is SGHVS and CDR2 is FNYEAQ in the germline V gene. CDR3 length: 13 residues.

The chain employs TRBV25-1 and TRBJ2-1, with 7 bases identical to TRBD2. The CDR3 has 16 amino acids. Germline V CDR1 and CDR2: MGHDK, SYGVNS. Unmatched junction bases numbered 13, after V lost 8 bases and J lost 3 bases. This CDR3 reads CASSPSRGVNYNEQFF. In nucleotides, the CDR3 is TGTGCCAGCTCCCCCTCCCGGGGGGTTAACTACAATGAGCAGTTCTTC.

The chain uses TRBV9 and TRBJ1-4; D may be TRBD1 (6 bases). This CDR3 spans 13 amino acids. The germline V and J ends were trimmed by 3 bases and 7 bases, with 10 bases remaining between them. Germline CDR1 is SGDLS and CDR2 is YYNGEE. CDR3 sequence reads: CASSAGGSEKLFF. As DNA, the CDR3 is TGTGCCAGCAGCGCCGGGGGCAGTGAAAAACTGTTTTTT.

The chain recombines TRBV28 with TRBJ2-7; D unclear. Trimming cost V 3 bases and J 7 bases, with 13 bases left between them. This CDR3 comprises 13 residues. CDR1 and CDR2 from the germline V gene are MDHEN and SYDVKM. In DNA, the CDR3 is TGTGCCAGCAGTTTCTCCGAACAGATGGAGCAGTACTTC. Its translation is CASSFSEQMEQYF. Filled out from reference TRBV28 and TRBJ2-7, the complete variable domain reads DVKVTQSSRYLVKRTGEKVFLECVQDMDHENMFWYRQDPGLGLRLIYFSYDVKMKEKGDIPEGYSVSREKKERFSLILESASTNQTSMYLCASSFSEQMEQYFGPGTRLTVT.